One and the same sample provided the 6 T cell receptor beta chains below, sequenced in a study of control samples from healthy donors and cancer patients. TCRdb keeps only in-frame clones here, not all; method: immunoSEQ multiplex PCR. Here the sample spans 95,000 to 150,000 clones, roughly 90% being singletons. Sequenced sample: blood. These receptors all stem from a man in his forties or fifties in good health.

This clone was seen just once. V gene TRBV18 combines with J gene TRBJ1-1; 11 bases match TRBD1. The CDR3 sequence is 17 residues long. Losses at the gene ends were 2 bases for V and 5 bases for J; bases not matched to a gene: 10. The germline CDR1 and CDR2 sequences are KGHSH and LQKENI. CDR3 coding DNA: TGTGCCAGCTCACCAGTCGGGTCCGGGACAGGGGGGACTGAAGCTTTCTTT. Amino acids: CASSPVGSGTGGTEAFF.

The V and J genes are TRBV6-6 and TRBJ2-3, with 11 bases matching TRBD1. The CDR3 has 15 amino acids. With 2 bases clipped from V and 3 bases from J, the junction kept 1 base outside the gene matches. Looked up from germline, CDR1 is MNHNY and CDR2 is SVGAGI (reference sequence). The chain's CDR3 is CASSYGQGATDTQYF. CDR3 nucleotides: TGTGCCAGCAGTTACGGACAGGGGGCAACAGATACGCAGTATTTT.

The CDR3 protein is CASSLASSYGYTF. The CDR3 DNA is TGTGCCAGCAGCTTAGCGAGCAGCTATGGCTACACCTTC. The chain has TRBV7-2 and TRBJ1-2; no reliable D call. The germline CDR1 and CDR2 sequences are SGHTA and FQGNSA. Trimming removed 0 bases from V and 4 bases from J, with 6 bases in between. The CDR3 extends over 13 amino acids.

The chain employs TRBV7-6 and TRBJ2-7; 8 nucleotides align to TRBD2. This CDR3 comprises 16 residues. V trimming: 1 base; J trimming: 1 base; junction bases outside the gene matches: 6. Germline assignment: CDR1 SGHVS and CDR2 FNYEAQ. The DNA for the CDR3 is TGTGCCAGCAGCTTAGAAAGCGGGGGTCAATCCTACGAGCAGTACTTC. Encoded protein: CASSLESGGQSYEQYF.

A few counts support this clone. CDR3 DNA sequence: TGTGCCAGCAGTTGGAAGTACTATGGCTACACCTTC. This sequence encodes CASSWKYYGYTF. V usage is TRBV6-2 or TRBV6-3 and J usage is TRBJ1-2; no firm D call. Germline CDR1 reads MNHEY; CDR2 reads SVGEGT. Between the trimmed V and J ends, which lost 4 bases and 3 bases, there was a span of 6 bases. The CDR3 is 12 residues long.

This clone was recorded a few times. Relative to the germline gene, one junction end is altered; a read error may explain this. V gene TRBV6-6 combines with J gene TRBJ1-3; the D is unclear. The germline CDR1 and CDR2 sequences are MNHNY and SVGAGI (reference sequence). The CDR3 runs 12 residues. The CDR3 nucleotides are TGTGCCAGCGGTTATGGTGGAAACACCATATATTTT. Translating gives CASGYGGNTIYF.